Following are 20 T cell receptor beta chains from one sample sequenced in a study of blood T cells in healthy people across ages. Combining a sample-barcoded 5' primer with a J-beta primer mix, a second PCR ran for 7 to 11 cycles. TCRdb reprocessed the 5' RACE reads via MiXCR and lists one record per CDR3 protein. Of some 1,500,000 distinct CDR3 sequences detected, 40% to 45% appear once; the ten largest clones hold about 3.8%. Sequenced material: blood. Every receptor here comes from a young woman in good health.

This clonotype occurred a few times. CDR3 DNA sequence: TGCGCCAGCAGCCAAGAGCTGTCGGCAGGGCCCCACGAGCAGTACTTC. Amino acid sequence: CASSQELSAGPHEQYF. The chain employs TRBV4-1 and TRBJ2-7; tentative D call: TRBD1 (5 bases). Trimming cost V 0 bases and J 5 bases, with 17 bases left between them. This CDR3 contains 16 residues. Germline assignment: CDR1 MGHRA and CDR2 YSYEKL.

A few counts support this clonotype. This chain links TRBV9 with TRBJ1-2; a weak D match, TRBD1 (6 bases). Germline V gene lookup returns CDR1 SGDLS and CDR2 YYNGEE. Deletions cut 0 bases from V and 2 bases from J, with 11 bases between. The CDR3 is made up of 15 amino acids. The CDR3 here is CASSVGPTGNYGYTF. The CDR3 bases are TGTGCCAGCAGCGTAGGCCCTACAGGGAACTATGGCTACACCTTC.

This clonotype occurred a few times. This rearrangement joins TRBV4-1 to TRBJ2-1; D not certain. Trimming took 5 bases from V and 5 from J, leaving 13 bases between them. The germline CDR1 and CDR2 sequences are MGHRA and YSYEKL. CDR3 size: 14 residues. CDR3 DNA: TGCGCCAGCAGCTATAAGGCCCCTCACAATGAGCAGTTCTTC. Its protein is CASSYKAPHNEQFF.

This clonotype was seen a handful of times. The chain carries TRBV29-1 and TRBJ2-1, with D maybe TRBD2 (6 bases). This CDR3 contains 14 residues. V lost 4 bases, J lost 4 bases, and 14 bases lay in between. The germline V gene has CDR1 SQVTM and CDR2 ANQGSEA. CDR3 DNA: TGCAGCGTTGTTGGAGGGGTGGTTTACAATGAGCAGTTCTTC. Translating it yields CSVVGGVVYNEQFF.

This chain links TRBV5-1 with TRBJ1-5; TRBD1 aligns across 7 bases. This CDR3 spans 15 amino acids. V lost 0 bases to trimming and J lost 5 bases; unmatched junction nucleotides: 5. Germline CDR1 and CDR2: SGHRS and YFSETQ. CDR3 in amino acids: CASSLGDSQYQPQHF. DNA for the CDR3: TGCGCCAGCAGCTTGGGGGACAGCCAGTATCAGCCCCAGCATTTT.

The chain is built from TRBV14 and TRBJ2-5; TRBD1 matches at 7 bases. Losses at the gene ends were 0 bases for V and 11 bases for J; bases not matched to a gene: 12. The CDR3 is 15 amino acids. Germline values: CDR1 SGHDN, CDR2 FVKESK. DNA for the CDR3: TGTGCCAGCAGCCAAGATCGGAACAGGGGCAATGAGCAGTACTTC. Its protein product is CASSQDRNRGNEQYF.

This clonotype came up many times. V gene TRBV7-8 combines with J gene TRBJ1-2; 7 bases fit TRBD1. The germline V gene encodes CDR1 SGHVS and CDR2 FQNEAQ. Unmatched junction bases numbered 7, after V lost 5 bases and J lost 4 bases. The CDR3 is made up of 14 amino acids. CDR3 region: CASSRDRASYGYTF. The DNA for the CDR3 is TGTGCCAGCAGCCGCGACAGGGCAAGCTATGGCTACACCTTC.

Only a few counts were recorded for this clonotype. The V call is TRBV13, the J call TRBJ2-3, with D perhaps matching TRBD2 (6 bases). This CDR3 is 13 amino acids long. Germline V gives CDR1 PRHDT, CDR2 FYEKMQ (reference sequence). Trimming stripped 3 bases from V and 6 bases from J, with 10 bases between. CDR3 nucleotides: TGTGCCAGCAGCTTTGGCGGGGCGGATACGCAGTATTTT. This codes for CASSFGGADTQYF.

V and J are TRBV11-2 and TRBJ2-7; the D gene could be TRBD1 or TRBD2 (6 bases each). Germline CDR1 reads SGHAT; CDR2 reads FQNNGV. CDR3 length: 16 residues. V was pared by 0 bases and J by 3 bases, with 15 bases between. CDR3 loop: CASSLEGGGLLYEQYF. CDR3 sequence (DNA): TGTGCCAGCAGCTTAGAGGGGGGCGGCCTTCTCTACGAGCAGTACTTC. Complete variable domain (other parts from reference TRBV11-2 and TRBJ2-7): EAGVAQSPRYKIIEKRQSVAFWCNPISGHATLYWYQQILGQGPKLLIQFQNNGVVDDSQLPKDRFSAERLKGVDSTLKIQPAKLEDSAVYLCASSLEGGGLLYEQYFGPGTRLTVT.

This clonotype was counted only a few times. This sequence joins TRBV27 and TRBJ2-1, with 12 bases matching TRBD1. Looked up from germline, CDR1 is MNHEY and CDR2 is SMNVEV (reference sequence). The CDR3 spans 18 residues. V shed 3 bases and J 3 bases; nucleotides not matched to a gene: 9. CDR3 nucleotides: TGTGCCAGCAGTTTGGGGACAGGGGGCTCCTCGAGCTACAATGAGCAGTTCTTC. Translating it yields CASSLGTGGSSSYNEQFF.

The CDR3 loop is CATSHRDRRGTFF. The DNA for the CDR3 is TGTGCCACCAGTCACCGTGACAGGAGGGGAACGTTCTTC. The genes are TRBV15 and TRBJ2-1; D tentatively reads TRBD1 or TRBD2 (6 bases each). CDR1 and CDR2 (germline): LNHNV, YYDKDF (reference sequence). V lost 6 bases and J lost 15, with 21 bases in between. The CDR3 is 13 residues long.

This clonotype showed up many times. The CDR3 loop reads CSVEGLLYNEQFF. The CDR3 nucleotides are TGCAGCGTTGAAGGCCTTCTCTACAATGAGCAGTTCTTC. This chain links TRBV29-1 with TRBJ2-1; no reliable D call. V lost 1 base to trimming and J lost 3 bases, with 7 bases between them. The germline V gene has CDR1 SQVTM and CDR2 ANQGSEA. The CDR3 has 13 amino acids.

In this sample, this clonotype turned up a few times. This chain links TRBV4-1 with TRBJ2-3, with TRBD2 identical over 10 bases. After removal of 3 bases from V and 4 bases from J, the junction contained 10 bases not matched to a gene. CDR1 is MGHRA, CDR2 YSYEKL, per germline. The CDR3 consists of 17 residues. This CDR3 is CASSHPGASGGPDTQYF. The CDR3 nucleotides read TGCGCCAGCAGCCACCCCGGGGCTAGCGGGGGTCCAGATACGCAGTATTTT.

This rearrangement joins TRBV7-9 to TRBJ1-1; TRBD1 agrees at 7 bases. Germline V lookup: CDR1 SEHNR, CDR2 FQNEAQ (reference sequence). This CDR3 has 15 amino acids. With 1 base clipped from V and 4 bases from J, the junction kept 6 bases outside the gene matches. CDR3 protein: CASSLEAPGGTEAFF. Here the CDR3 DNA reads TGTGCCAGCAGCTTAGAAGCCCCAGGGGGCACTGAAGCTTTCTTT.

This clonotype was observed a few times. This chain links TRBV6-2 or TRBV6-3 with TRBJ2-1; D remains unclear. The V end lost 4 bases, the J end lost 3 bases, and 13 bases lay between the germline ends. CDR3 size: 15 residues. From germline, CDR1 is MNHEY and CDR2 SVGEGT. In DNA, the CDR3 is TGTGCCAGCAGTTCGCTTAGCAGAAACTACAATGAGCAGTTCTTC. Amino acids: CASSSLSRNYNEQFF.

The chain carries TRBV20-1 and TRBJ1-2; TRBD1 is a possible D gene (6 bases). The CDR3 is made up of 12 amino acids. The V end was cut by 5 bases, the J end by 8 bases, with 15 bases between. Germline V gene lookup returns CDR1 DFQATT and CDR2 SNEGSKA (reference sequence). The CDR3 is CSAERAGDGYTF. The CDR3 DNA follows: TGCAGTGCTGAGAGAGCAGGGGACGGCTACACCTTC.

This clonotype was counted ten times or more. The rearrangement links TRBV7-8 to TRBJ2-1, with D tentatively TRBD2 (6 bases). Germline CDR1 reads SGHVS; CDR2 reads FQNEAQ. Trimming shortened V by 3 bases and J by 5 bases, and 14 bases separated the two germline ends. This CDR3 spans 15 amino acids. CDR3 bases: TGTGCCAGCAGCTTCCTACCGGGACTGCACAATGAGCAGTTCTTC. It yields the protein CASSFLPGLHNEQFF.

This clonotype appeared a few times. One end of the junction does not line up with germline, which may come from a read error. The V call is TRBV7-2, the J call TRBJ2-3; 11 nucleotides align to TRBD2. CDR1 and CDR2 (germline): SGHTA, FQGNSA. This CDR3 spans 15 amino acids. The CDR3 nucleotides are TGTGCCAGCAGTTTAGCACTAGCGGGAGCAGATACGCAGTATTTT. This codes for CASSLALAGADTQYF.

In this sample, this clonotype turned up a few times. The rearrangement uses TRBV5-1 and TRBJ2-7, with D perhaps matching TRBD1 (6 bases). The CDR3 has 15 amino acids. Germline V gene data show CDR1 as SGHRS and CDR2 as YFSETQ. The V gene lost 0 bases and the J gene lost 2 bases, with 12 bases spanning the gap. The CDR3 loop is CASSLGGQSAYEQYF. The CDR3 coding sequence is TGCGCCAGCAGCTTGGGTGGACAGAGTGCCTACGAGCAGTACTTC.

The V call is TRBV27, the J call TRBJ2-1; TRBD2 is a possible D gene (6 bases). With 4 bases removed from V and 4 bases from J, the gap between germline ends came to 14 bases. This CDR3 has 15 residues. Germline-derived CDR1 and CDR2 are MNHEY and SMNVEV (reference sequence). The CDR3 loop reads CASSSLAAGYNEQFF. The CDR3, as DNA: TGTGCCAGCAGTTCATTAGCGGCTGGGTACAATGAGCAGTTCTTC.